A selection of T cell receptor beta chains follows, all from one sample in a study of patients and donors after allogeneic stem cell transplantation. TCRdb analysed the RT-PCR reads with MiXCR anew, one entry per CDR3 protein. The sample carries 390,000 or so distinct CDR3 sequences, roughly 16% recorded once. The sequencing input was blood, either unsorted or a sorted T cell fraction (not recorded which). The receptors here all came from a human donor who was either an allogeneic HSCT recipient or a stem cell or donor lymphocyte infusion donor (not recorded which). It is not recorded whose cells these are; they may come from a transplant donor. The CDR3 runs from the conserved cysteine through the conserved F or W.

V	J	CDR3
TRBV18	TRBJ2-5	CASSPLPGPKLQETQYF
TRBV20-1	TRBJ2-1	CSARPIIQGSAYNEQFF
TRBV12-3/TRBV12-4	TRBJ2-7	CASSLGGATYEQYF
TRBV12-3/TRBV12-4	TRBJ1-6	CASTLGGQGYPPLHF
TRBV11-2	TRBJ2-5	CASSHASGRAETQYF
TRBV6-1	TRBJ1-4	CASSEVGSLGSEKLFF
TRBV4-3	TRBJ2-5	CASSQEARGQETQYF
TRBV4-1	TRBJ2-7	CASSQSDRDPYEQYF
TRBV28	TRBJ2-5	CASSRQGAAWETQYF
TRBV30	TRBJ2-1	CAWSVDLSYYNEQFF
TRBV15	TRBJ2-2	CATSGGRLAANTGELFF
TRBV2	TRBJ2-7	CASQTSGGAYEQYF
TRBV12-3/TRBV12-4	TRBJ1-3	CASRRTGDGNTIYF
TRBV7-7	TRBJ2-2	CASSPDRAPGELFF
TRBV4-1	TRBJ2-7	CASTSDSYEQYF
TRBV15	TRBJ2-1	CATSLRASYNEQFF
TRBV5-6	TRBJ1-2	CASSSGLRDYGYTF
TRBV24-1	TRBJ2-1	CATKGYRNEQFF
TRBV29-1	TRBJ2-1	CSAPGTDFSYNEQFF
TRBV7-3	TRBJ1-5	CASSLPGGDQPQHF
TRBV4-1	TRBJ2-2	CASSLLRGTNTGELFF
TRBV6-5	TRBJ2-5	CASSYSRGGRETQYF
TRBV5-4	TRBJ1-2	CASSLAGGPSYGYTF
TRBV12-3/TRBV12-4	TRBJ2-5	CASRTDRGGETQYF
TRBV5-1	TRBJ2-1	CASSLLKTSSYNEQFF
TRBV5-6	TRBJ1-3	CASSSLRGNTIYF
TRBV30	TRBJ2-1	CAWSAVDEQFF
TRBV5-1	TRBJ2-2	CASRTSARTSNTGELFF